The 30 T cell receptor beta chains below were found in one sample sequenced in a study of cytomegalovirus exposure and HLA in healthy donors (dated by TCRdb to 2016 to 2017). Library preparation used the immunoSEQ multiplex PCR assay. A mixture of 60 forward primers for TCR Vbeta segments and 13 reverse primers for TCR Jbeta segments was used in the multiplex PCR. Sourced from immuneACCESS, this table was stored by TCRdb with only in-frame sequences that have V and J called. A share of the clones is absent; for the studies checked, an unresolved V gene accounts for under half, and the remainder has no known explanation. In this sample the table shows about 210,000 clones, around nine tenths of which occur a single time. Approximately 0.31% of the sample lies in the top ten. Source material: PBMCs. All receptors come from a woman aged 25 to 39 in good health and CMV-seronegative.

The CDR3 nucleotides read TGCGCCAGCAGCCAAGATCGGGTCTACAATGAGCAGTTCTTC. Its protein is CASSQDRVYNEQFF. V and J are TRBV4-1 and TRBJ2-1; D is uncertain. The CDR3 totals 14 residues. V dropped 0 bases and J dropped 3 bases, with 6 bases sitting between them. Germline-derived CDR1 and CDR2 are MGHRA and YSYEKL.

The genes are TRBV28 and TRBJ1-4; 10 bases line up with TRBD1. Trimming cost V 3 bases and J 8 bases; bases outside gene matches: 18. The germline CDR1 and CDR2 sequences are MDHEN and SYDVKM. This CDR3 is 19 amino acids long. Here the CDR3 reads CASSFGPDRGRRFGEKLFF. CDR3 bases: TGTGCCAGCAGTTTTGGGCCTGACAGGGGGCGCAGGTTTGGCGAAAAACTGTTTTTT.

The chain has TRBV29-1 and TRBJ2-1; D remains ambiguous. In germline, CDR1 is SQVTM, CDR2 ANQGSEA. The length of the CDR3 is 13 residues. V was cut by 1 base and J by 4 bases, with 8 bases left in between. CDR3 DNA sequence: TGCAGCGTTGAAGGTCACAGTTACAATGAGCAGTTCTTC. This sequence encodes CSVEGHSYNEQFF.

A few counts support this clone. The rearrangement uses TRBV5-6 and TRBJ1-1; D unclear. The V gene lost 4 bases and the J gene lost 0 bases, with 10 bases spanning the gap. This CDR3 contains 14 residues. CDR1 is SGHDT, CDR2 YYEEEE, per germline. CDR3 residues: CASSRRYLNTEAFF. In DNA form, the CDR3 reads TGTGCCAGCAGCCGGAGATACCTGAACACTGAAGCTTTCTTT.

The chain joins TRBV5-6 to TRBJ1-2, with D possibly TRBD1 on 6 matching bases. Trimming removed 0 bases at V and 7 bases at J, with 13 bases between. Germline values: CDR1 SGHDT, CDR2 YYEEEE. The CDR3 contains 14 residues. CDR3 region: CASSLVRDITGYTF. CDR3 coding DNA: TGTGCCAGCAGCTTGGTTAGGGACATAACTGGCTACACCTTC.

The J gene is TRBJ1-2, the V gene TRBV27; 8 nucleotides line up with TRBD1. CDR3 length: 17 residues. Germline assignment: CDR1 MNHEY and CDR2 SMNVEV (reference sequence). The J segment lost 7 bases and the V segment lost 5 bases, leaving 18 bases of the junction unmatched. In DNA, the CDR3 is TGTGCCAGCAGTCCTCGGACAGGGACCTTGGAGGTTGGTGGCTACACCTTC. Protein sequence: CASSPRTGTLEVGGYTF.

This clone occurred a few times. The chain has TRBV7-2 and TRBJ1-1; 10 bases agree with TRBD1. This CDR3 is built from 14 residues. Unmatched junction bases numbered 6, after V lost 5 bases and J lost 6 bases. CDR1 and CDR2 from the germline V gene are SGHTA and FQGNSA. The CDR3 sequence is CASSVTGGFAEAFF. DNA for the CDR3: TGTGCCAGCAGCGTGACAGGGGGCTTCGCTGAAGCTTTCTTT.

V and J are TRBV6-5 and TRBJ1-1; 12 nucleotides match TRBD1. Germline V gene data show CDR1 as MNHEY and CDR2 as SVGAGI. V lost 6 bases and J lost 8; bases outside the gene matches: 4. This CDR3 is built from 13 residues. For the CDR3, the DNA is TGTGCCAGCAGGGGACAGGGGGCTACAGAAGCTTTCTTT. This sequence encodes CASRGQGATEAFF.

Only one count was recorded for this clone. The rearrangement joins TRBV28 to TRBJ2-2; maybe TRBD1 (6 bases). CDR1 MDHEN and CDR2 SYDVKM come from the germline V gene. The CDR3 has 14 residues. Trimming removed 5 bases at V and 7 bases at J, with 14 bases between. The CDR3 bases are TGTGCCAGCAGTATCCCCAGGGGTGGCGGGGAGCTGTTTTTT. This translates into CASSIPRGGGELFF. Full variable domain (rest looked up from reference TRBV28 and TRBJ2-2): DVKVTQSSRYLVKRTGEKVFLECVQDMDHENMFWYRQDPGLGLRLIYFSYDVKMKEKGDIPEGYSVSREKKERFSLILESASTNQTSMYLCASSIPRGGGELFFGEGSRLTVL.

This chain connects TRBV11-2 to TRBJ1-2, with a weak D call TRBD1 (5 bases). V lost 3 bases and J 7 bases, leaving 9 bases between the germline ends. This CDR3 has 12 residues. Germline lookup yields CDR1 SGHAT and CDR2 FQNNGV. This CDR3 is CASSFEGAGYTF. For the CDR3, the DNA is TGTGCCAGCAGCTTCGAAGGGGCTGGCTACACCTTC.

The chain uses TRBV7-2 and TRBJ2-1; D is unclear. V lost 1 base and J 10 bases, leaving 14 bases between the germline ends. Germline CDR1 and CDR2: SGHTA and FQGNSA. The CDR3 covers 14 residues. The CDR3 reads CASSLVVSQREQFF. Written as DNA, the CDR3 is TGTGCCAGCAGCTTAGTAGTTAGCCAAAGGGAGCAGTTCTTC.

In its sample, this clone was seen once. The chain is built from TRBV28 and TRBJ1-4; 8 nucleotides agree with TRBD1. The CDR3 is 15 residues long. Trimming took 3 bases from V and 6 from J; bases not matched to a gene: 6. Germline CDR1 MDHEN, CDR2 SYDVKM. The CDR3 loop reads CASSFETGGHEKLFF. As DNA, the CDR3 is TGTGCCAGCAGTTTCGAAACAGGGGGTCATGAAAAACTGTTTTTT.

The V call is TRBV5-5, the J call TRBJ2-7; 7 positions match TRBD1. Germline V gene data show CDR1 as SGHKS and CDR2 as YYEKEE (reference sequence). With 0 bases clipped from V and 2 bases from J, the junction kept 2 bases outside the gene matches. The CDR3 runs 14 residues. DNA of the CDR3: TGTGCCAGCAGCTTGGCTCAGGGGGCCTACGAGCAGTACTTC. Amino acid sequence: CASSLAQGAYEQYF.

This clone was found once. The chain combines TRBV29-1 with TRBJ2-3, with TRBD2 matching 9 bases. Trimming at V came to 4 bases and at J to 2 bases, leaving 7 bases not matched to a gene. Germline values: CDR1 SQVTM, CDR2 ANQGSEA. This CDR3 comprises 15 residues. The CDR3 protein is CSVVGAGGPTDTQYF. The DNA of the CDR3 is TGCAGCGTTGTGGGCGCGGGGGGGCCCACAGATACGCAGTATTTT.

The rearrangement links TRBV7-2 to TRBJ1-1; TRBD1 matches 10 bases. Germline CDR1 SGHTA, CDR2 FQGNSA. V was clipped by 5 bases and J by 4 bases; unmatched bases: 7. The CDR3 has 15 amino acids. CDR3 protein: CASSPGTGAPTEAFF. In DNA, the CDR3 is TGTGCCAGCAGCCCGGGGACAGGGGCGCCCACTGAAGCTTTCTTT. Together with reference TRBV7-2 and TRBJ1-1, the CDR3 gives the full variable domain: GAGVSQSPSNKVTEKGKDVELRCDPISGHTALYWYRQSLGQGLEFLIYFQGNSAPDKSGLPSDRFSAERTGGSVSTLTIQRTQQEDSAVYLCASSPGTGAPTEAFFGQGTRLTVV.

The chain has TRBV6-4 and TRBJ2-1, with D perhaps TRBD2 (6 bases). The V end was cut by 5 bases, the J end by 8 bases, with 13 bases between. In germline, CDR1 is MRHNA, CDR2 SNTAGT. The CDR3 consists of 13 residues. The CDR3 here is CASSLIGSHEQFF. CDR3 coding DNA: TGTGCCAGCAGTCTAATCGGGAGCCATGAGCAGTTCTTC.

The J gene is TRBJ2-1, the V gene TRBV28; 10 nucleotides line up with TRBD2. Germline assignment: CDR1 MDHEN and CDR2 SYDVKM. The length of the CDR3 is 16 residues. J gave up 2 bases and V 4 bases, and 5 bases lay outside the gene matches. In nucleotides, the CDR3 is TGTGCCAGCAGTTGGGCTAGCGGGAGCCCCTACAATGAGCAGTTCTTC. It translates to CASSWASGSPYNEQFF.

V and J are TRBV28 and TRBJ2-1, with 8 bases lining up with TRBD1. The CDR3 sequence is 15 residues long. Germline V gene data show CDR1 as MDHEN and CDR2 as SYDVKM. V shed 4 bases, J shed 6 bases, and the junction held 8 bases outside the gene matches. The CDR3 nucleotides are TGTGCCAGCAGTTCCCCGGGACAGGATGTCAATGAGCAGTTCTTC. This encodes CASSSPGQDVNEQFF.

The chain combines TRBV7-3 with TRBJ2-1; 8 bases fit TRBD2. The CDR3 spans 15 residues. The germline CDR1 and CDR2 sequences are SGHTA and FQGTGA. The V gene end was trimmed by 5 bases and the J gene end by 2 bases; junction bases not matched to a gene: 5. The CDR3 loop is CASSPGGAAYNEQFF. Here the CDR3 DNA reads TGTGCCAGCAGCCCCGGGGGGGCGGCCTACAATGAGCAGTTCTTC.

The rearrangement uses TRBV29-1 and TRBJ1-2, with D possibly TRBD1 on 6 matching bases. The CDR3 spans 12 residues. With 5 bases removed from V and 4 bases from J, the gap between germline ends came to 11 bases. In germline, CDR1 is SQVTM, CDR2 ANQGSEA. The CDR3 DNA follows: TGCAGCGTTACAGGGATAGGCTATGGCTACACCTTC. It translates to CSVTGIGYGYTF.

The chain is built from TRBV4-1 and TRBJ2-3; TRBD1 aligns across 11 bases. The CDR3 length is 15 residues. V was clipped by 3 bases and J by 6 bases; unmatched bases: 5. Germline V gene lookup returns CDR1 MGHRA and CDR2 YSYEKL. CDR3 coding DNA: TGCGCCAGCAGCCACCTAGGACAGGGGGCCGATACGCAGTATTTT. This gives the protein CASSHLGQGADTQYF.

The chain combines TRBV4-2 with TRBJ2-3, with 11 nucleotides matching TRBD2. Looked up from germline, CDR1 is LGHNA and CDR2 is YNFKEQ. With V trimmed by 4 bases and J by 5 bases, 11 bases remained unmatched. The CDR3 spans 17 residues. CDR3 bases: TGTGCCAGCAGCCCCCGCTCCGGGACTAGCGGTATAGATACGCAGTATTTT. Translating gives CASSPRSGTSGIDTQYF.

This clone was seen only once. An end of the junction differs from the germline gene, which may be a read error. V and J are TRBV6-1 and TRBJ2-7; TRBD2 aligns across 10 bases. The germline V gene encodes CDR1 MNHNS and CDR2 SASEGT. This CDR3 has 13 amino acids. CDR3 amino acids: CASRPGLALGDLF. DNA of the CDR3: TGTGCCAGCAGACCGGGACTAGCGTTGGGTGACTTATTC.

This chain connects TRBV5-1 to TRBJ1-5; TRBD1 aligns across 7 bases. Per germline, CDR1 SGHRS and CDR2 YFSETQ. The CDR3 consists of 14 residues. V was pared by 4 bases and J by 4 bases, with 5 bases of the junction left unmatched. CDR3 nucleotide sequence: TGCGCCAGCAGCCCGGGACAGCCGAATCAGCCCCAGCATTTT. Translated: CASSPGQPNQPQHF.

The chain employs TRBV5-1 and TRBJ2-1, with 7 bases aligning to TRBD1. Trimming at V came to 4 bases and at J to 6 bases, leaving 13 bases not matched to a gene. The CDR3 has 16 amino acids. Per germline, CDR1 SGHRS and CDR2 YFSETQ. Here the CDR3 DNA reads TGCGCCAGCAGCACCCCGGACAGGTCCAGCAGCAATGAGCAGTTCTTC. Its translation: CASSTPDRSSSNEQFF.

The CDR3 DNA is TGCGCCAGCAGCCAAGTATTGCGGTTCAGCTCCTACAATGAGCAGTTCTTC. This sequence encodes CASSQVLRFSSYNEQFF. The rearrangement joins TRBV4-1 to TRBJ2-1; D not certain. V lost 1 base and J lost 0, with 13 bases in between. Germline V lookup: CDR1 MGHRA, CDR2 YSYEKL. CDR3 length: 17 residues.

This clone showed up just once. The rearrangement joins TRBV13 to TRBJ2-7; TRBD1 matches 9 bases. This CDR3 has 14 amino acids. With 5 bases clipped from V and 4 bases from J, the junction kept 6 bases outside the gene matches. Per the germline V gene, CDR1 is PRHDT and CDR2 is FYEKMQ (reference sequence). The CDR3 spells CASSHRGLVYEQYF. The CDR3 bases are TGTGCCAGCAGCCACAGGGGGCTAGTATACGAGCAGTACTTC.

The rearrangement joins TRBV9 to TRBJ2-1; 9 bases are shared with TRBD2. The CDR3 extends over 15 amino acids. J gave up 8 bases and V 4 bases, and 10 bases lay outside the gene matches. Germline V CDR1 and CDR2: SGDLS, YYNGEE. CDR3: CASSPPGTSSHEQFF. The DNA of the CDR3 is TGTGCCAGCAGCCCTCCCGGGACTAGCAGCCATGAGCAGTTCTTC. Based on the CDR3 plus reference TRBV9 and TRBJ2-1, the full variable domain is DSGVTQTPKHLITATGQRVTLRCSPRSGDLSVYWYQQSLDQGLQFLIQYYNGEERAKGNILERFSAQQFPDLHSELNLSSLELGDSALYFCASSPPGTSSHEQFFGPGTRLTVL.

V gene TRBV9 combines with J gene TRBJ1-1; 7 nucleotides agree with TRBD1. The trim removed 3 bases at V and 1 base at J, leaving 3 bases unmatched. Germline-derived CDR1 and CDR2 are SGDLS and YYNGEE. The CDR3 runs 14 residues. The CDR3 sequence: CASSEQGQNTEAFF. CDR3 coding DNA: TGTGCCAGCAGCGAACAGGGGCAGAACACTGAAGCTTTCTTT.

The rearrangement links TRBV2 to TRBJ1-2; 11 bases line up with TRBD1. The J segment lost 6 bases and the V segment lost 8 bases, leaving 8 bases of the junction unmatched. This CDR3 is built from 14 residues. Germline CDR1 and CDR2: SNHLY and FYNNEI. As DNA, the CDR3 is TGTGCCAGCGGGAGGGACAGGGGGACGAATGGCTACACCTTC. It encodes CASGRDRGTNGYTF.